This section outlines one T cell receptor beta chain sequence together with its context. This record comes from a study of blood T cell repertoires in COVID-19. Turning to the study itself: The samples span acute and convalescent COVID-19 from the United States, Italy and Spain. PBMCs, B-cell-depleted T cells, or T cells provided the cDNA or gDNA that made up the material.

Original methodology: Scientists estimated how many nucleated cells there were by amplifying reference gene primers. Sequenced by immunoSEQ multiplex PCR; TCRdb stores in-frame clones only, minus some. D and trimming were read from the DNA, whereas the V and J calls and clone size are those reported in that table. This sample carries more than 80,000 clones, 88% of them seen once, and the ten largest clones take roughly 11%. Germline values: CDR1 SEHNR, CDR2 FQNEAQ (reference sequence). V trimming: 5 bases; J trimming: 1 base; junction bases outside the gene matches: 13. The length of the CDR3 is 17 residues.

The sequence came from a man aged 80 or over with acute or convalescent COVID-19. Sequenced sample: peripheral blood. The rearrangement uses TRBV7-9 and TRBJ1-2; 7 positions match TRBD1. The CDR3 loop is CASSQPLGGAGNYGYTF. In DNA form, the CDR3 reads TGTGCCAGCAGCCAGCCCTTAGGGGGCGCGGGTAACTATGGCTACACCTTC.